This T cell receptor (beta chain) came from a study of blood T cell repertoires in COVID-19. Study-level information: Sites across the United States, Italy and Spain contributed samples from acute and convalescent COVID-19.

V lost 7 bases to trimming and J lost 5 bases, with 11 bases between them. Germline CDR1 reads MNHEY; CDR2 reads SMNVEV (reference sequence). This CDR3 has 12 amino acids. The assay was immunoSEQ multiplex PCR, and TCRdb's table has in-frame clones only and misses some. This sample carries around 200,000 clones, around 87% of them seen once, and the ten largest clones take 0.88%. The V gene is TRBV27, the J gene TRBJ1-2; D ambiguous. Sequenced sample: peripheral blood. The receptor was isolated from a woman aged 18-35 years who had recovered from COVID-19. Written as DNA, the CDR3 is TGTGCCAGCACCGGGGATCGGTATGGCTACACCTTC. Translating it yields CASTGDRYGYTF.